The clone carrying this T cell receptor beta chain appeared a few times. The data originate from a study of blood T cell repertoires in COVID-19. Assay: immunoSEQ multiplex PCR; the TCRdb copy retains only in-frame clones and omits some. Among 200,000 or so clones listed, 70% to 90% were seen once. Germline V gene lookup returns CDR1 LNHDA and CDR2 SQIVND (reference sequence). V was trimmed by 10 bases and J by 4 bases, leaving 20 bases between them. The CDR3 extends over 15 amino acids. Sequencing was performed on peripheral blood. The rearrangement links TRBV19 to TRBJ1-5; TRBD1 might be the D (5 bases). The origin of this receptor is a man aged 65 to 79 with active or convalescent COVID-19. The CDR3 region has the DNA TGTGCCACCCGCGGGGGGATCCTAAGAAATCAGCCCCAGCATTTT. It codes for CATRGGILRNQPQHF.